A selection of T cell receptor beta chains follows, all from one sample in a study of cytomegalovirus exposure and HLA in healthy donors. Produced via immunoSEQ multiplex PCR; TCRdb's table is partial and in-frame only. The table includes some 88,000 clones, roughly 74% detected once. Source material: PBMCs. These receptors were obtained from a young woman in good health and CMV-seropositive. The CDR3 runs from the conserved cysteine through the conserved F or W. A D gene is named only where the DNA matches it firmly. Only part of the rows carry a size: once, few, many, or a class if the clone is expanded.

v_gene: TRBV5-6; d_gene: -; j_gene: TRBJ2-3; len: 15; abundance: -; CDR3nt: TGTGCCAGCAGCTTGGCGGCAGGGCCCACAGATACGCAGTATTTT; CDR3aa: CASSLAAGPTDTQYF
v_gene: TRBV9; d_gene: TRBD1; j_gene: TRBJ2-3; len: 15; abundance: -; CDR3nt: TGTGCCAGCAGCTATACAGGGGGCGGCACAGATACGCAGTATTTT; CDR3aa: CASSYTGGGTDTQYF
v_gene: TRBV28; d_gene: -; j_gene: TRBJ1-5; len: 15; abundance: few; CDR3nt: TGTGCCAGCGCTAGCGGAGGACCGATCAATCAGCCCCAGCATTTT; CDR3aa: CASASGGPINQPQHF
v_gene: TRBV7-9; d_gene: TRBD2; j_gene: TRBJ2-7; len: 19; abundance: -; CDR3nt: TGTGCCAGCAGCTTAGAGGCAGGTCCCGCGGCTAGCGGCCCCTACGAGCAGTACTTC; CDR3aa: CASSLEAGPAASGPYEQYF
v_gene: TRBV7-2; d_gene: -; j_gene: TRBJ2-1; len: 13; abundance: -; CDR3nt: TGTGCCAGCAGCTTAGCGCGGGGAAATGAGCAGTTCTTC; CDR3aa: CASSLARGNEQFF
v_gene: TRBV6-5; d_gene: -; j_gene: TRBJ1-2; len: 13; abundance: once; CDR3nt: TGTGCCAGCAGTTACTCAGAGGGTGGTGGCTACACCTTC; CDR3aa: CASSYSEGGGYTF
v_gene: TRBV28; d_gene: -; j_gene: TRBJ1-2; len: 12; abundance: -; CDR3nt: TGTGCCAGCCTAGGACAAGGGAATGGCTACACCTTC; CDR3aa: CASLGQGNGYTF
v_gene: TRBV29-1; d_gene: TRBD1; j_gene: TRBJ2-7; len: 12; abundance: -; CDR3nt: TGCAGCGTTGGACAGGGAACCTACGAGCAGTACTTC; CDR3aa: CSVGQGTYEQYF
v_gene: TRBV29-1; d_gene: -; j_gene: TRBJ1-2; len: 11; abundance: -; CDR3nt: TGCAGCGTTGCACTTTACTATGGCTACACCTTC; CDR3aa: CSVALYYGYTF
v_gene: TRBV4-3; d_gene: -; j_gene: TRBJ2-3; len: 13; abundance: -; CDR3nt: TGCGCCAGCAGCCTCGGTCCCACAGATACGCAGTATTTT; CDR3aa: CASSLGPTDTQYF
v_gene: TRBV9; d_gene: -; j_gene: TRBJ2-1; len: 12; abundance: -; CDR3nt: TGTGCCAGCAGCGTCATTCACAATGAGCAGTTCTTC; CDR3aa: CASSVIHNEQFF
v_gene: TRBV7-9; d_gene: -; j_gene: TRBJ1-2; len: 14; abundance: -; CDR3nt: TGTGCCAGCAGCTTAGCCGGGGACATCTATGGCTACACCTTC; CDR3aa: CASSLAGDIYGYTF
v_gene: TRBV13; d_gene: TRBD1; j_gene: TRBJ1-2; len: 16; abundance: -; CDR3nt: TGTGCCAGCAGTTTAGGCGGGACAGGGCCTAACTATGGCTACACCTTC; CDR3aa: CASSLGGTGPNYGYTF
v_gene: TRBV19; d_gene: TRBD1; j_gene: TRBJ2-2; len: 16; abundance: -; CDR3nt: TGTGCCAGTAGTACCCCTCGGACAGGGAGCACCGGGGAGCTGTTTTTT; CDR3aa: CASSTPRTGSTGELFF
v_gene: TRBV6-1; d_gene: -; j_gene: TRBJ1-2; len: 14; abundance: few; CDR3nt: TGTGCCAGCAGTGATCCTACAGGAGCGAGTGGCTACACCTTC; CDR3aa: CASSDPTGASGYTF
v_gene: TRBV7-9; d_gene: TRBD1; j_gene: TRBJ1-6; len: 15; abundance: -; CDR3nt: TGTGCCAGCAGCTTAGTGACAGGGGGCCCAGGACCCCTCCACTTT; CDR3aa: CASSLVTGGPGPLHF
v_gene: TRBV28; d_gene: -; j_gene: TRBJ1-5; len: 14; abundance: -; CDR3nt: TGTGCCATTTCGGACATCGATAGCAATCAGCCCCAGCATTTT; CDR3aa: CAISDIDSNQPQHF
v_gene: TRBV5-5; d_gene: -; j_gene: TRBJ1-4; len: 15; abundance: few; CDR3nt: TGTGCCAGCAGCGTTACAGGGTCCACTAATGAAAAACTGTTTTTT; CDR3aa: CASSVTGSTNEKLFF
v_gene: TRBV5-6; d_gene: -; j_gene: TRBJ2-7; len: 14; abundance: -; CDR3nt: TGTGCCAGCAGCTTGGGGACAGCCAACTACGAGCAGTACTTC; CDR3aa: CASSLGTANYEQYF
v_gene: TRBV14; d_gene: -; j_gene: TRBJ2-5; len: 15; abundance: few; CDR3nt: TGTGCCAGCAGCCGGTGGAGGGCTTCATTAGAGACCCAGTACTTC; CDR3aa: CASSRWRASLETQYF
v_gene: TRBV5-8; d_gene: TRBD2; j_gene: TRBJ2-5; len: 17; abundance: -; CDR3nt: TGTGCCAGCAGCTTGTGGGATAGCGGGGGCTTCCAAGAGACCCAGTACTTC; CDR3aa: CASSLWDSGGFQETQYF
v_gene: TRBV12-5; d_gene: TRBD2; j_gene: TRBJ2-1; len: 15; abundance: -; CDR3nt: TGTGCTAGTGGTTTGATGATAGCGGGGCTGGATGAGCAGTTCTTC; CDR3aa: CASGLMIAGLDEQFF